One sample yielded the 9 T cell receptor beta chains listed below, sequenced in a study of early T cells in non-severe SARS-CoV-2 infection (dated by TCRdb to the early 2020s). The method was 5' RACE. The sample was run on a NextSeq 500. TCRdb redid the processing of the public reads, applying fastp at Q25 and MiXCR, and retained in-frame beta chains. Duplicate CDR3 protein sequences are folded into a single record with the most common DNA and genes. The sample table contains around 50,000 distinct CDR3 sequences; only one count was recorded for roughly 9.8% of them. Of the sample, roughly 8.3% falls within the top ten clones. Material: whole blood. These receptors were obtained from an adult who was a healthcare worker with PCR-confirmed SARS-CoV-2 infection or an uninfected control (not recorded which).

This clonotype came up a few times. The chain has TRBV29-1 and TRBJ1-1, with a possible D match to TRBD1 (6 bases). Per germline, CDR1 SQVTM and CDR2 ANQGSEA. Trimming shortened V by 0 bases and J by 1 base, and 12 bases separated the two germline ends. CDR3 length: 15 residues. The CDR3 here is CSVEEPTGGNTEAFF. The DNA for the CDR3 is TGCAGCGTTGAAGAACCGACAGGAGGGAACACTGAAGCTTTCTTT.

This clonotype turned up a few times. The chain employs TRBV27 and TRBJ2-2; TRBD2 agrees at 13 bases. The germline CDR1 and CDR2 sequences are MNHEY and SMNVEV (reference sequence). CDR3 size: 17 residues. V shed 5 bases, J shed 6 bases, and the junction held 9 bases outside the gene matches. The CDR3 DNA reads TGTGCCAGCAGTAGCGGGACTAGCGGGGAAAGGGCCGGGGAGCTGTTTTTT. Its translation is CASSSGTSGERAGELFF.

The rearrangement links TRBV28 to TRBJ2-7; D remains unclear. From germline, CDR1 is MDHEN and CDR2 SYDVKM. The CDR3 covers 12 residues. The V and J ends lost 6 bases and 0 bases respectively, with 6 bases between them. DNA of the CDR3: TGTGCCAGCAGCTCTACCTCCTACGAGCAGTACTTC. Translated: CASSSTSYEQYF.

There are many counts of this clonotype. V and J are TRBV20-1 and TRBJ1-2; TRBD1 aligns across 8 bases. Per the germline V gene, CDR1 is DFQATT and CDR2 is SNEGSKA (reference sequence). The CDR3 extends over 13 amino acids. J lost 4 bases, V lost 5 bases, and 6 bases had no gene match. The CDR3 here is CSAGQDRAYGYTF. The CDR3 DNA reads TGCAGTGCTGGACAGGACAGGGCCTATGGCTACACCTTC.

This sequence joins TRBV28 and TRBJ2-7; 10 positions match TRBD2. V gave up 6 bases and J gave up 5 bases; unmatched junction bases: 7. Per the germline V gene, CDR1 is MDHEN and CDR2 is SYDVKM. CDR3 size: 14 residues. CDR3 amino acids: CASRVPGLANEQYF. The CDR3 DNA sequence: TGTGCCAGCAGGGTCCCGGGACTAGCGAACGAGCAGTACTTC. The entire variable domain, with the rest obtained from reference TRBV28 and TRBJ2-7, is as follows: DVKVTQSSRYLVKRTGEKVFLECVQDMDHENMFWYRQDPGLGLRLIYFSYDVKMKEKGDIPEGYSVSREKKERFSLILESASTNQTSMYLCASRVPGLANEQYFGPGTRLTVT.

The chain has TRBV28 and TRBJ2-1, with 8 bases that match TRBD1. With V trimmed by 6 bases and J by 4 bases, 8 bases remained unmatched. Germline V gives CDR1 MDHEN, CDR2 SYDVKM. The CDR3 totals 15 residues. The CDR3 loop is CASSGQGVGYNEQFF. The CDR3 DNA reads TGTGCCAGCAGCGGACAGGGAGTGGGGTACAATGAGCAGTTCTTC.

This clonotype was seen repeatedly, ten times or more. This chain links TRBV12-3 or TRBV12-4 with TRBJ2-7; tentatively, D is TRBD2 (5 bases). Between the trimmed V and J ends, which lost 6 bases and 3 bases, there was a span of 12 bases. The CDR3 loop spans 13 amino acids. This chain's CDR3 is CASRPRGNYEQYF. The CDR3 DNA reads TGTGCCAGCAGGCCCAGAGGGAACTACGAGCAGTACTTC.

The V call is TRBV4-1, the J call TRBJ2-3; no definite D call. Germline V CDR1 and CDR2: MGHRA, YSYEKL. V lost 0 bases, J lost 5 bases, and 12 bases lay in between. The CDR3 has 15 residues. The CDR3 DNA is TGCGCCAGCAGCCAAGAGAGGAGTGGAGTAGATACGCAGTATTTT. Amino acid sequence: CASSQERSGVDTQYF.

This clonotype was detected ten times or more. The junction shows a germline mismatch at one end, possibly a read error. The chain uses TRBV28 and TRBJ2-7; a weak D match, TRBD1 (5 bases). CDR1 is MDHEN and CDR2 is SYDVKM in the germline V gene. The CDR3 has 12 residues. The CDR3 region is CAGRALKYEQYF. The CDR3 DNA reads as TGTGCCGGCAGGGCTCTCAAGTACGAGCAGTACTTC.